This is a list of T cell receptor beta chains from one sample in a study of cytomegalovirus exposure and HLA in healthy donors. Generated by immunoSEQ multiplex PCR, the TCRdb table keeps only in-frame clones and is missing some. This table holds over 85,000 clones, roughly 94% found once. The specimen sequenced was PBMCs. These receptors were taken from a woman aged 18-29 years in good health and CMV-seronegative. The CDR3 runs from the conserved cysteine through the conserved F or W. The order of the fields is J gene, D gene, V gene, clone size, CDR3 protein, CDR3 DNA. A D gene is named only where the DNA matches it firmly. Not all rows give a size; the values are once, few, many and, for expanded clones, a class.

j_call: TRBJ2-1
d_call: NA
v_call: TRBV7-2
clone_size: NA
cdr3_aa: CASSPDSEGDEQFF
cdr3_nt: TGTGCCAGCAGCCCGGACAGCGAAGGGGATGAGCAGTTCTTC

j_call: TRBJ1-2
d_call: NA
v_call: TRBV19
clone_size: NA
cdr3_aa: CASMPLGGHGYTF
cdr3_nt: TGTGCCAGTATGCCCCTGGGGGGGCACGGCTACACCTTC

j_call: TRBJ1-1
d_call: NA
v_call: TRBV6-5
clone_size: once
cdr3_aa: CASSPGTTLNTEAFF
cdr3_nt: TGTGCCAGCAGCCCCGGGACAACCCTGAACACTGAAGCTTTCTTT

j_call: TRBJ2-3
d_call: TRBD2
v_call: TRBV5-1
clone_size: NA
cdr3_aa: CASSGPGGSADTQYF
cdr3_nt: TGCGCCAGCAGCGGACCCGGGGGGAGTGCAGATACGCAGTATTTT

j_call: TRBJ1-1
d_call: NA
v_call: TRBV30
clone_size: NA
cdr3_aa: CAWSVAGRMAFF
cdr3_nt: TGTGCCTGGAGTGTGGCAGGGAGGATGGCTTTCTTT

j_call: TRBJ2-7
d_call: NA
v_call: TRBV9
clone_size: NA
cdr3_aa: CASSVAIGGASYEQYF
cdr3_nt: TGTGCCAGCAGCGTAGCAATTGGGGGGGCCTCCTACGAGCAGTACTTC

j_call: TRBJ2-3
d_call: NA
v_call: TRBV12-5
clone_size: NA
cdr3_aa: CASGGGGKDTQYF
cdr3_nt: TGTGCTAGTGGGGGAGGGGGAAAGGATACGCAGTATTTT

j_call: TRBJ2-7
d_call: NA
v_call: TRBV28
clone_size: NA
cdr3_aa: CASSPAGIYEQYF
cdr3_nt: TGTGCCAGCAGTCCGGCAGGGATCTACGAGCAGTACTTC

j_call: TRBJ2-3
d_call: TRBD1
v_call: TRBV6-1
clone_size: NA
cdr3_aa: CASSEIDRAKDTQYF
cdr3_nt: TGTGCCAGCAGTGAAATAGACAGGGCAAAAGATACGCAGTATTTT

j_call: TRBJ2-5
d_call: NA
v_call: TRBV5-4
clone_size: NA
cdr3_aa: CASSSEQLETQYF
cdr3_nt: TGTGCCAGCAGCTCTGAACAGCTGGAGACCCAGTACTTC

j_call: TRBJ1-2
d_call: NA
v_call: TRBV6-5
clone_size: NA
cdr3_aa: CASSPGQNYGYTF
cdr3_nt: TGTGCCAGCAGCCCCGGACAGAACTATGGCTACACCTTC

j_call: TRBJ1-1
d_call: NA
v_call: TRBV25-1
clone_size: NA
cdr3_aa: CASSESQGLDTEAFF
cdr3_nt: TGTGCCAGCAGTGAATCTCAGGGGTTGGACACTGAAGCTTTCTTT

j_call: TRBJ1-1
d_call: NA
v_call: TRBV27
clone_size: NA
cdr3_aa: CASSLWGGQTEAFF
cdr3_nt: TGTGCCAGCAGTTTATGGGGGGGCCAAACTGAAGCTTTCTTT

j_call: TRBJ2-1
d_call: TRBD2
v_call: TRBV5-1
clone_size: NA
cdr3_aa: CASSREAAGGWNEQFF
cdr3_nt: TGCGCCAGCAGCAGGGAGGCGGCGGGAGGTTGGAATGAGCAGTTCTTC

j_call: TRBJ2-1
d_call: TRBD2
v_call: TRBV9
clone_size: NA
cdr3_aa: CASSVARTSGDNEQFF
cdr3_nt: TGTGCCAGCAGCGTAGCTCGGACTAGCGGCGACAATGAGCAGTTCTTC

j_call: TRBJ2-7
d_call: NA
v_call: TRBV7-6
clone_size: NA
cdr3_aa: CASSLAPDRPYEQYF
cdr3_nt: TGTGCCAGCAGCTTAGCCCCGGACAGACCCTACGAGCAGTACTTC

j_call: TRBJ2-7
d_call: TRBD1
v_call: TRBV5-6
clone_size: NA
cdr3_aa: CASSLSKGTGIPNEQYF
cdr3_nt: TGTGCCAGCAGCTTGAGCAAGGGGACAGGGATTCCGAACGAGCAGTACTTC

j_call: TRBJ2-7
d_call: NA
v_call: TRBV7-9
clone_size: NA
cdr3_aa: CASSPSRQVYEQYF
cdr3_nt: TGTGCCAGCAGCCCGAGCCGACAGGTCTACGAGCAGTACTTC

j_call: TRBJ1-5
d_call: NA
v_call: TRBV28
clone_size: NA
cdr3_aa: CASSLVRVTNQPQHF
cdr3_nt: TGTGCCAGCAGTTTAGTCCGGGTCACCAATCAGCCCCAGCATTTT

j_call: TRBJ1-5
d_call: NA
v_call: TRBV9
clone_size: NA
cdr3_aa: CASSAGGSYNQPQHF
cdr3_nt: TGTGCCAGCAGCGCGGGGGGCAGTTACAATCAGCCCCAGCATTTT

j_call: TRBJ1-5
d_call: NA
v_call: TRBV2
clone_size: NA
cdr3_aa: CASSELDRPDQPQHF
cdr3_nt: TGTGCCAGCAGTGAACTTGACAGGCCAGATCAGCCCCAGCATTTT

j_call: TRBJ1-6
d_call: NA
v_call: TRBV4-1
clone_size: NA
cdr3_aa: CASSQGQGSYNSPLHF
cdr3_nt: TGCGCCAGCAGCCAGGGGCAGGGGTCCTATAATTCACCCCTCCACTTT

j_call: TRBJ2-7
d_call: TRBD2
v_call: TRBV6-5
clone_size: NA
cdr3_aa: CASSLGEGYEQYF
cdr3_nt: TGTGCCAGCAGCCTGGGGGAGGGTTACGAGCAGTACTTC

j_call: TRBJ1-4
d_call: TRBD1
v_call: TRBV18
clone_size: NA
cdr3_aa: CASSPGTDNEKLFF
cdr3_nt: TGTGCCAGCTCACCCGGGACAGATAATGAAAAACTGTTTTTT

j_call: TRBJ2-1
d_call: TRBD1
v_call: TRBV5-4
clone_size: NA
cdr3_aa: CASSLRTGSYNEQFF
cdr3_nt: TGTGCCAGCAGCTTGAGGACAGGCTCCTACAATGAGCAGTTCTTC

j_call: TRBJ2-7
d_call: NA
v_call: TRBV2
clone_size: NA
cdr3_aa: CASSLPWHGDYEQYF
cdr3_nt: TGTGCCAGCAGCCTGCCGTGGCATGGAGATTACGAGCAGTACTTC

j_call: TRBJ2-1
d_call: NA
v_call: TRBV4-1
clone_size: NA
cdr3_aa: CASSQPRGEQFF
cdr3_nt: TGCGCCAGCAGCCAACCTAGAGGGGAGCAGTTCTTC

j_call: TRBJ2-2
d_call: TRBD2
v_call: TRBV27
clone_size: NA
cdr3_aa: CASRDGTSFTGELFF
cdr3_nt: TGTGCCAGCAGGGATGGGACTAGCTTCACCGGGGAGCTGTTTTTT

j_call: TRBJ2-5
d_call: NA
v_call: TRBV5-6
clone_size: once
cdr3_aa: CASSLAGGIETQYF
cdr3_nt: TGTGCCAGCAGCTTGGCGGGGGGCATAGAGACCCAGTACTTC

j_call: TRBJ2-7
d_call: NA
v_call: TRBV11-2
clone_size: NA
cdr3_aa: CASSHVAENTYEQYF
cdr3_nt: TGTGCCAGCAGCCACGTGGCGGAGAATACCTACGAGCAGTACTTC

j_call: TRBJ2-5
d_call: TRBD2
v_call: TRBV13
clone_size: NA
cdr3_aa: CASSSKPLAGQTGETQYF
cdr3_nt: TGTGCCAGCAGCTCTAAACCTCTAGCGGGGCAGACCGGGGAGACCCAGTACTTC

j_call: TRBJ2-7
d_call: TRBD1
v_call: TRBV28
clone_size: NA
cdr3_aa: CASRQNTGAASEQYF
cdr3_nt: TGTGCCAGCAGACAAAATACAGGGGCGGCGAGCGAGCAGTACTTC

j_call: TRBJ2-1
d_call: TRBD1
v_call: TRBV27
clone_size: NA
cdr3_aa: CASSDRGINEQFF
cdr3_nt: TGTGCCAGCAGTGACAGGGGGATCAATGAGCAGTTCTTC

j_call: TRBJ2-3
d_call: NA
v_call: TRBV19
clone_size: NA
cdr3_aa: CASSNARYGTDTQYF
cdr3_nt: TGTGCCAGTAGTAACGCCCGGTACGGCACAGATACGCAGTATTTT

j_call: TRBJ2-3
d_call: TRBD2
v_call: TRBV10-1
clone_size: NA
cdr3_aa: CASSEGREWYTDTQYF
cdr3_nt: TGCGCCAGCAGTGAAGGGCGGGAGTGGTATACAGATACGCAGTATTTT

j_call: TRBJ2-3
d_call: TRBD2
v_call: TRBV5-1
clone_size: NA
cdr3_aa: CASSPLAGGPTDTQYF
cdr3_nt: TGCGCCAGCAGCCCTCTAGCGGGGGGGCCCACAGATACGCAGTATTTT